Listed below are T cell receptor beta chains from one sample, sequenced in a study of immune cell composition in non-small cell lung cancer. Sequencing was performed with immunoSEQ multiplex PCR; in TCRdb, only in-frame clones are kept and a portion is missing. This table has some 11,000 clones, around 60% appearing once. What was sequenced was lung tumor tissue. These receptors originate from a human donor with non-small cell lung cancer. CDR3s include the opening cysteine and the closing phenylalanine or tryptophan. Fields, in order: J gene, clone size, D gene, V gene, CDR3 protein, CDR3 DNA. A D gene is named only where the DNA matches it firmly. Not all rows give a size; the values are once, few, many and, for expanded clones, a class.

j_gene: TRBJ2-1
abundance: -
d_gene: TRBD2
v_gene: TRBV7-6
CDR3aa: CASSASGLAGNFEQFF
CDR3nt: TGTGCCAGCAGCGCCTCGGGACTAGCGGGAAATTTTGAGCAGTTCTTC

j_gene: TRBJ2-1
abundance: -
d_gene: TRBD2
v_gene: TRBV27
CDR3aa: CASSPASGSSYNEQFF
CDR3nt: TGTGCCAGCAGTCCCGCTAGCGGGAGCTCCTACAATGAGCAGTTCTTC

j_gene: TRBJ1-1
abundance: few
d_gene: -
v_gene: TRBV19
CDR3aa: CASSTTDNTEAFF
CDR3nt: TGTGCCAGTAGTACGACAGACAACACTGAAGCTTTCTTT

j_gene: TRBJ2-5
abundance: -
d_gene: -
v_gene: TRBV2
CDR3aa: CASSEYVSRQETQYF
CDR3nt: TGTGCCAGCAGTGAATATGTGTCGAGACAAGAGACCCAGTACTTC

j_gene: TRBJ2-5
abundance: -
d_gene: -
v_gene: TRBV28
CDR3aa: CASSSPGGRRETQYF
CDR3nt: TGTGCCAGCAGTTCACCAGGGGGGCGCAGGGAGACCCAGTACTTC

j_gene: TRBJ2-1
abundance: -
d_gene: TRBD1
v_gene: TRBV7-2
CDR3aa: CASSFSGTGSYNEQFF
CDR3nt: TGTGCCAGCAGCTTTTCCGGGACAGGTTCGTACAATGAGCAGTTCTTC

j_gene: TRBJ2-1
abundance: -
d_gene: TRBD2
v_gene: TRBV28
CDR3aa: CASNGAGGLNEQFF
CDR3nt: TGTGCCAGTAATGGAGCGGGAGGGCTCAATGAGCAGTTCTTC

j_gene: TRBJ2-7
abundance: few
d_gene: -
v_gene: TRBV7-9
CDR3aa: CASSLGDSRFYEQYF
CDR3nt: TGTGCCAGCAGCTTAGGGGACTCACGATTCTACGAGCAGTACTTC

j_gene: TRBJ2-7
abundance: few
d_gene: -
v_gene: TRBV7-2
CDR3aa: CASSLEVGQIYEQYF
CDR3nt: TGTGCCAGCAGCTTAGAAGTGGGGCAGATATACGAGCAGTACTTC

j_gene: TRBJ2-2
abundance: -
d_gene: -
v_gene: TRBV7-8
CDR3aa: CASSLPGIANTGELFF
CDR3nt: TGTGCCAGCAGCTTGCCCGGGATAGCGAACACCGGGGAGCTGTTTTTT

j_gene: TRBJ1-2
abundance: -
d_gene: TRBD1
v_gene: TRBV18
CDR3aa: CASSPDRGNGYTF
CDR3nt: TGTGCCAGCTCACCCGACAGGGGCAATGGCTACACCTTC

j_gene: TRBJ1-4
abundance: -
d_gene: -
v_gene: TRBV7-9
CDR3aa: CASSSSKGARGEKLFF
CDR3nt: TGTGCCAGCAGCTCGTCGAAAGGGGCGCGGGGTGAAAAACTGTTTTTT

j_gene: TRBJ2-7
abundance: -
d_gene: TRBD1
v_gene: TRBV6-5
CDR3aa: CASRRQGISYEQYF
CDR3nt: TGTGCCAGCAGGCGACAGGGGATTTCCTACGAGCAGTACTTC

j_gene: TRBJ1-2
abundance: few
d_gene: -
v_gene: TRBV7-8
CDR3aa: CASSPATGMAEFTF
CDR3nt: TGTGCCAGCAGCCCTGCCACAGGGATGGCCGAGTTCACCTTC

j_gene: TRBJ1-2
abundance: few
d_gene: -
v_gene: TRBV7-2
CDR3aa: CASSLALGPLGYTF
CDR3nt: TGTGCCAGCAGCTTAGCTCTCGGTCCTCTGGGCTACACCTTC

j_gene: TRBJ2-1
abundance: -
d_gene: TRBD2
v_gene: TRBV7-7
CDR3aa: CASSLALAGGVDEQFF
CDR3nt: TGTGCTAGCAGCTTAGCTCTAGCGGGGGGCGTGGATGAGCAGTTCTTC

j_gene: TRBJ1-1
abundance: -
d_gene: TRBD1
v_gene: TRBV5-4
CDR3aa: CASSTRDRGLRDTEAFF
CDR3nt: TGTGCCAGCAGCACGAGGGACAGGGGCCTGAGGGACACTGAAGCTTTCTTT

j_gene: TRBJ1-3
abundance: -
d_gene: TRBD1
v_gene: TRBV5-1
CDR3aa: CASSSSGTGRGNTIYF
CDR3nt: TGCGCCAGCAGCTCCTCCGGGACAGGGCGCGGAAACACCATATATTTT

j_gene: TRBJ2-3
abundance: -
d_gene: TRBD2
v_gene: TRBV23-1
CDR3aa: CASNLAGVGADTQYF
CDR3nt: TGCGCCAGCAATCTAGCGGGAGTAGGCGCAGATACGCAGTATTTT

j_gene: TRBJ2-3
abundance: -
d_gene: -
v_gene: TRBV21-1
CDR3aa: CASSKVASRSTDTQYF
CDR3nt: TGTGCCAGCAGCAAAGTTGCATCGCGAAGCACAGATACGCAGTATTTT

j_gene: TRBJ2-1
abundance: once
d_gene: TRBD2
v_gene: TRBV9
CDR3aa: CASSVAGSGIYNEQFF
CDR3nt: TGTGCCAGCAGCGTAGCGGGAAGCGGGATCTACAATGAGCAGTTCTTC

j_gene: TRBJ2-5
abundance: few
d_gene: -
v_gene: TRBV11-2
CDR3aa: CASSLGLKETQYF
CDR3nt: TGTGCCAGCAGCTTGGGGCTGAAAGAGACCCAGTACTTC

j_gene: TRBJ1-1
abundance: -
d_gene: -
v_gene: TRBV29-1
CDR3aa: CSARGGGWTEAFF
CDR3nt: TGCAGCGCCCGTGGGGGAGGGTGGACTGAAGCTTTCTTT

j_gene: TRBJ2-7
abundance: -
d_gene: TRBD1
v_gene: TRBV13
CDR3aa: CASSSRDRGYEQYF
CDR3nt: TGTGCCAGCAGCTCCCGGGACAGGGGCTACGAGCAGTACTTC

j_gene: TRBJ2-7
abundance: -
d_gene: -
v_gene: TRBV4-2
CDR3aa: CASSQDQSVGEQYF
CDR3nt: TGTGCCAGCAGCCAAGATCAAAGCGTCGGCGAGCAGTACTTC

j_gene: TRBJ2-7
abundance: -
d_gene: -
v_gene: TRBV7-2
CDR3aa: CASSTRSTSYEQYF
CDR3nt: TGTGCCAGCAGCACCAGAAGTACCTCCTACGAGCAGTACTTC

j_gene: TRBJ1-5
abundance: -
d_gene: -
v_gene: TRBV7-2
CDR3aa: CASSFTDNQPQHF
CDR3nt: TGTGCCAGCAGCTTCACAGACAATCAGCCCCAGCATTTT

j_gene: TRBJ2-4
abundance: -
d_gene: -
v_gene: TRBV4-2
CDR3aa: CASSPAGQASFKNIQYF
CDR3nt: TGTGCCAGCAGCCCGGCCGGACAAGCGTCTTTTAAAAACATTCAGTACTTC

j_gene: TRBJ2-1
abundance: few
d_gene: TRBD2
v_gene: TRBV10-3
CDR3aa: CAISESMAGGYNEQFF
CDR3nt: TGTGCCATCAGTGAGTCGATGGCGGGAGGGTACAATGAGCAGTTCTTC

j_gene: TRBJ2-5
abundance: once
d_gene: TRBD2
v_gene: TRBV5-1
CDR3aa: CASSLGGGRLEETQYF
CDR3nt: TGCGCCAGCAGCTTGGGTGGCGGGAGGTTGGAAGAGACCCAGTACTTC

j_gene: TRBJ2-3
abundance: -
d_gene: TRBD1
v_gene: TRBV6-5
CDR3aa: CASRTGGDTQYF
CDR3nt: TGTGCCAGCAGAACAGGGGGCGATACGCAGTATTTT

j_gene: TRBJ1-1
abundance: few
d_gene: -
v_gene: TRBV4-2
CDR3aa: CASSLPSGNTEAFF
CDR3nt: TGTGCCAGCAGCCTACCATCAGGGAACACTGAAGCTTTCTTT

j_gene: TRBJ1-5
abundance: -
d_gene: -
v_gene: TRBV7-8
CDR3aa: CASSLSGNPSSNQPQHF
CDR3nt: TGTGCCAGCAGCTTAAGCGGCAACCCTTCTAGCAATCAGCCCCAGCATTTT

j_gene: TRBJ2-7
abundance: -
d_gene: -
v_gene: TRBV4-2
CDR3aa: CASSQARGSASYEQYF
CDR3nt: TGTGCCAGCAGCCAAGCTCGGGGTAGCGCGTCCTACGAGCAGTACTTC

j_gene: TRBJ1-2
abundance: -
d_gene: TRBD1
v_gene: TRBV5-5
CDR3aa: CASRPQGIGPYGYTF
CDR3nt: TGTGCCAGCAGGCCACAGGGGATTGGGCCCTATGGCTACACCTTC